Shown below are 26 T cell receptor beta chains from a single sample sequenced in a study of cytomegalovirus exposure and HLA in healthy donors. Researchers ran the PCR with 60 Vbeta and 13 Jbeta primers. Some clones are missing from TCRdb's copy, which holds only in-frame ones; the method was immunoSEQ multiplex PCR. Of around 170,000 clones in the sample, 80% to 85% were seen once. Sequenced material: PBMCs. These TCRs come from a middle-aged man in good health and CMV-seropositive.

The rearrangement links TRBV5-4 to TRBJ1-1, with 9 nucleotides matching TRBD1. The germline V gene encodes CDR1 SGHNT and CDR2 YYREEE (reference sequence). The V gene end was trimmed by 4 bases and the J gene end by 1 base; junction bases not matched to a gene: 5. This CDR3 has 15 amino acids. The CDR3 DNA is TGTGCCAGCAGCAATCAGGACAGGGGGAACACTGAAGCTTTCTTT. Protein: CASSNQDRGNTEAFF.

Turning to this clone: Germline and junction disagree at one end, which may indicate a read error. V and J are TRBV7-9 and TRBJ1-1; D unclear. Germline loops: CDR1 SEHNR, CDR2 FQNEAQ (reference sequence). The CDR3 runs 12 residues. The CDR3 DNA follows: TGTTCCAGCAGCCCCCAGAACACTGAAGCTTTCTTT. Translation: CSSSPQNTEAFF. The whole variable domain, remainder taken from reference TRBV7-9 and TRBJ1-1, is DTGVSQNPRHKITKRGQNVTFRCDPISEHNRLYWYRQTLGQGPEFLTYFQNEAQLEKSRLLSDRFSAERPKGSFSTLEIQRTEQGDSAMYLCSSSPQNTEAFFGQGTRLTVV.

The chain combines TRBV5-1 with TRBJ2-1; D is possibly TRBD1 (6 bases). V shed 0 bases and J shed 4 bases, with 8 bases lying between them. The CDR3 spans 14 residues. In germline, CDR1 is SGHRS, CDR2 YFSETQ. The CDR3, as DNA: TGCGCCAGCAGCTTGGGACAGGAGTACAATGAGCAGTTCTTC. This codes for CASSLGQEYNEQFF.

CDR3 nucleotide sequence: TGTGCCAGCAGCTTGGGACAGGGGTGGGAAAAACTGTTTTTT. Translation gives CASSLGQGWEKLFF. The rearrangement links TRBV7-2 to TRBJ1-4; TRBD1 matches at 10 bases. V was clipped by 3 bases and J by 8 bases; unmatched bases: 3. The CDR3 is made up of 14 amino acids. Looked up from germline, CDR1 is SGHTA and CDR2 is FQGNSA.

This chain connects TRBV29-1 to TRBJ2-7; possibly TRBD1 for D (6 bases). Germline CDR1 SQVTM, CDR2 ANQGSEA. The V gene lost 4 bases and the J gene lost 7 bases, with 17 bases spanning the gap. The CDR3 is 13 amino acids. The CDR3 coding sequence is TGCAGCGTTGGAGGGACATTGGGCCGGGAGCAGTACTTC. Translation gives CSVGGTLGREQYF.

The CDR3 coding sequence is TGTGCCAGCAGTTTAAACAGGGGGCGAGGGAATGAGCAGTTCTTC. Its protein is CASSLNRGRGNEQFF. V and J are TRBV6-9 and TRBJ2-1, with TRBD1 matching 9 bases. The CDR3 is 15 amino acids. Germline values: CDR1 MNHGY, CDR2 SVAAGI. The J segment lost 7 bases and the V segment lost 4 bases, leaving 8 bases of the junction unmatched.

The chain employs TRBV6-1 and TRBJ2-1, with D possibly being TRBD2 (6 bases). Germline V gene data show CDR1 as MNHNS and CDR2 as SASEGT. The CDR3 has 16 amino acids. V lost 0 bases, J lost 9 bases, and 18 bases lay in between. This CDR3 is CASSEAFGGELGEQFF. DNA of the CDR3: TGTGCCAGCAGTGAAGCGTTTGGCGGGGAGCTTGGTGAGCAGTTCTTC.

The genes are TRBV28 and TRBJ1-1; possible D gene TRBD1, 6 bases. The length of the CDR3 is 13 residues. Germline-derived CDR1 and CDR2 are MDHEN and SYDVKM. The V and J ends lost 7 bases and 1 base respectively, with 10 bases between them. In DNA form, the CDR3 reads TGTGCCAGCAACTTGGGGGCGAACACTGAAGCTTTCTTT. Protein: CASNLGANTEAFF.

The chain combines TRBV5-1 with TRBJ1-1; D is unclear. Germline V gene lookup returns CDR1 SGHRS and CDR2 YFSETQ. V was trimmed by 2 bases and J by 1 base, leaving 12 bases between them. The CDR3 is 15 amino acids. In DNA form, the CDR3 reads TGCGCCAGCAGCTTTGGGCCACTAGCGAACACTGAAGCTTTCTTT. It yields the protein CASSFGPLANTEAFF. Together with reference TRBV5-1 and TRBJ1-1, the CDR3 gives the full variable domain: KAGVTQTPRYLIKTRGQQVTLSCSPISGHRSVSWYQQTPGQGLQFLFEYFSETQRNKGNFPGRFSGRQFSNSRSEMNVSTLELGDSALYLCASSFGPLANTEAFFGQGTRLTVV.

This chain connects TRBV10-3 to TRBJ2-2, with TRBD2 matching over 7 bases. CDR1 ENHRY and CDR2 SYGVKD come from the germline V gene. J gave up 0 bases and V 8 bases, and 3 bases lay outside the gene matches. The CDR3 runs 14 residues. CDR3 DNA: TGTGCCATCCGGGGGGTCGCGAACACCGGGGAGCTGTTTTTT. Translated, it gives CAIRGVANTGELFF.

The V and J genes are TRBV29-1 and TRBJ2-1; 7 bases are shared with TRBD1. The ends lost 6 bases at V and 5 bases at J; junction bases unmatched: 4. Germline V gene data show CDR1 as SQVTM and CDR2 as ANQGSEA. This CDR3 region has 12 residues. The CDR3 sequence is CSVNRGHNEQFF. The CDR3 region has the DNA TGCAGCGTAAACAGGGGTCACAATGAGCAGTTCTTC.

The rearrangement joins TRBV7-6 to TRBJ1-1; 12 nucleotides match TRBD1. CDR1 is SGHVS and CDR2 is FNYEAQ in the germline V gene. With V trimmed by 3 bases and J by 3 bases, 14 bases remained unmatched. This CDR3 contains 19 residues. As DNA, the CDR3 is TGTGCCAGCAGCTTGGGCATCCCGGGACAGGGGGCGGGAGACACTGAAGCTTTCTTT. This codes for CASSLGIPGQGAGDTEAFF.

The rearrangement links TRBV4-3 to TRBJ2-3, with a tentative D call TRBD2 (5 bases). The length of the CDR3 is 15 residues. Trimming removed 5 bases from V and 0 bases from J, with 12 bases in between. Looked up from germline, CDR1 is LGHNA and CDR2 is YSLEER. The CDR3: CASSSGITSTDTQYF. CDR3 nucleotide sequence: TGCGCCAGCAGCTCCGGGATTACAAGCACAGATACGCAGTATTTT.

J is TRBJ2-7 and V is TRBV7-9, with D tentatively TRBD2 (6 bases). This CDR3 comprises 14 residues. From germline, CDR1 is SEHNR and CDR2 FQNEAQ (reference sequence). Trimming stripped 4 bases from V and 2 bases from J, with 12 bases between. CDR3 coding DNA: TGTGCCAGCAGCTCCGGCCGGGGGACCTACGAGCAGTACTTC. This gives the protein CASSSGRGTYEQYF.

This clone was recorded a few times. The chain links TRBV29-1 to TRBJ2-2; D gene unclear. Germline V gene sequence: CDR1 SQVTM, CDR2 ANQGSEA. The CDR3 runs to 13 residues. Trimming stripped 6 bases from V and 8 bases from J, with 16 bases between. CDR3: CSVTRLVGGELFF. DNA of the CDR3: TGCAGCGTAACCAGGCTGGTAGGAGGGGAGCTGTTTTTT.

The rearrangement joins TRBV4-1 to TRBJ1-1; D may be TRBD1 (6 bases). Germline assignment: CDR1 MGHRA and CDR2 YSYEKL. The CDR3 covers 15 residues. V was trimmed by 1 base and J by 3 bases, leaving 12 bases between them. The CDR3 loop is CASSQATGLYTEAFF. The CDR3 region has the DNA TGCGCCAGCAGCCAAGCAACAGGGTTGTACACTGAAGCTTTCTTT.

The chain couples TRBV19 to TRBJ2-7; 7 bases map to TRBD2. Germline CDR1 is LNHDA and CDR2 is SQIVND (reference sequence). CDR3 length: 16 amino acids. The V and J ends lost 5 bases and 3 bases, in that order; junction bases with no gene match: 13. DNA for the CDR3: TGTGCCAGTAGTGAAGTGGGCGTAGCGGGCAACTACGAGCAGTACTTC. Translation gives CASSEVGVAGNYEQYF.

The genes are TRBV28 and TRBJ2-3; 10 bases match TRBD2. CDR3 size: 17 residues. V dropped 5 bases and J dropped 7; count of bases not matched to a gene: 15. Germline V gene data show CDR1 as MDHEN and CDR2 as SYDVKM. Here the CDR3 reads CASSILAVAGGRHTQYF. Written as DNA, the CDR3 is TGTGCCAGCAGTATCCTCGCGGTAGCGGGGGGCAGGCATACGCAGTATTTT.

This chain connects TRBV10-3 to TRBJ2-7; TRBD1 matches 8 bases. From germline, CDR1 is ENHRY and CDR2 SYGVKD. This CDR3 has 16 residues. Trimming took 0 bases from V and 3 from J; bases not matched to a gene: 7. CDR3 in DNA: TGTGCCATCAGTGAGTCGAGCAGGGGGCCGGACTACGAGCAGTACTTC. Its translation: CAISESSRGPDYEQYF.

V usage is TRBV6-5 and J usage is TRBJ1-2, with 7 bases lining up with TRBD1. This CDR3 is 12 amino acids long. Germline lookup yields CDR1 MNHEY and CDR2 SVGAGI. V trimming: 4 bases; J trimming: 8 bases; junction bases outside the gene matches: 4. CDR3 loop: CASSSTGIGYTF. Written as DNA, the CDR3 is TGTGCCAGCAGTTCGACAGGGATAGGCTACACCTTC.

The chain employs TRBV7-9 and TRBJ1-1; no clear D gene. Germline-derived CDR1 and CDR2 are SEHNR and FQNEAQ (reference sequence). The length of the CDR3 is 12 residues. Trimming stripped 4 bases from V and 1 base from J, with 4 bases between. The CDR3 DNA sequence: TGTGCCAGCAGCTCACAGAACACTGAAGCTTTCTTT. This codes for CASSSQNTEAFF. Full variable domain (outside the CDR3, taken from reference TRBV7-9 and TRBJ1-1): DTGVSQNPRHKITKRGQNVTFRCDPISEHNRLYWYRQTLGQGPEFLTYFQNEAQLEKSRLLSDRFSAERPKGSFSTLEIQRTEQGDSAMYLCASSSQNTEAFFGQGTRLTVV.

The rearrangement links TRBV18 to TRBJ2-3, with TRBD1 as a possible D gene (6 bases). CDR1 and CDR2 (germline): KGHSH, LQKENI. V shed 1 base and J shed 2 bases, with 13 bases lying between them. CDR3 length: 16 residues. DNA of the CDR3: TGTGCCAGCTCACCACTCGGGACATCTTACACAGATACGCAGTATTTT. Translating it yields CASSPLGTSYTDTQYF.

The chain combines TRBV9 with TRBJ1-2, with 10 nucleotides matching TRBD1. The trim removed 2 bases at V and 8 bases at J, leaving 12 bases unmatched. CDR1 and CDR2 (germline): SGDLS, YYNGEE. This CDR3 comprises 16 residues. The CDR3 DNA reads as TGTGCCAGCAGCGTGGGGGACATGACAGGGGGCGTCGGCTACACCTTC. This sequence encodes CASSVGDMTGGVGYTF.

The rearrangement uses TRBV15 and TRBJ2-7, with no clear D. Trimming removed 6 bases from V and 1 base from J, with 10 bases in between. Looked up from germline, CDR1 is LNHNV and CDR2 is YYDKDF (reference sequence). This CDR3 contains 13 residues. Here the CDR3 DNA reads TGTGCCACCAGAGGAGTCGGGTCCTACGAGCAGTACTTC. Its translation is CATRGVGSYEQYF.

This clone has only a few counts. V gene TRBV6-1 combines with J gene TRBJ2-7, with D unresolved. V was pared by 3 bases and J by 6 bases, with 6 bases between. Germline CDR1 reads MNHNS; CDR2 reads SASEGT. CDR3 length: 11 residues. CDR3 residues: CASSEGLEQYF. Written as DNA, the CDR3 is TGTGCCAGCAGTGAGGGCCTCGAGCAGTACTTC.

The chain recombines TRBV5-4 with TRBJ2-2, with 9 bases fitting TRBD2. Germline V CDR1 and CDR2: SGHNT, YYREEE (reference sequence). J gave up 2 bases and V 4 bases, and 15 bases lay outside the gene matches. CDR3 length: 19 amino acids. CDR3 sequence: CASSPEGASGAGNTGELFF. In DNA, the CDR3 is TGTGCCAGCAGCCCCGAGGGTGCTAGCGGGGCAGGAAACACCGGGGAGCTGTTTTTT.